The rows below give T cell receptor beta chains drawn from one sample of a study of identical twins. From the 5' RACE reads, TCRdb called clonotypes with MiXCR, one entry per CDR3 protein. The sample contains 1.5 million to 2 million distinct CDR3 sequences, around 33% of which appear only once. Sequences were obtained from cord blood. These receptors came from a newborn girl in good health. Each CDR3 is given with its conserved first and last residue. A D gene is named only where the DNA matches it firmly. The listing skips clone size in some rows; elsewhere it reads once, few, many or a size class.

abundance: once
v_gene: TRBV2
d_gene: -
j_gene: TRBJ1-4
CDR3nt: TGTGCCAGCAGTGATCGGACAGCGAAACTGTTTTTT
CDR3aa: CASSDRTAKLFF

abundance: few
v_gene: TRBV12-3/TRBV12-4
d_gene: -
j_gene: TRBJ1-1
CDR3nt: TGTGCCAGCAGAGTTTCCCCCTACAATGGTGAAGCTTTCTTT
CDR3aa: CASRVSPYNGEAFF

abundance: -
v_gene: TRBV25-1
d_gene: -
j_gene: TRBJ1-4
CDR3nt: TGTGCCAGCAGTGACCGGCGGAGAAATGAAAAACTGTTTTTT
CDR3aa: CASSDRRRNEKLFF

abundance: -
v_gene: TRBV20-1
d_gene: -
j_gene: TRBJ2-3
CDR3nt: TGCAGTGCTAGAAGGCGCGAGGCCACAGATACGCAGTATTTT
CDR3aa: CSARRREATDTQYF

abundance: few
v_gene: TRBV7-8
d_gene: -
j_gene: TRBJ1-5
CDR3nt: TGTGCCAGCAGCTTATTATTAGGGAATCAGCCCCAGCATTTT
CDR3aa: CASSLLLGNQPQHF

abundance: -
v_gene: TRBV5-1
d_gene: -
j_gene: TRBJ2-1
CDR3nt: TGCGCCAGCAGCTTCTCATGGGGGCTAGCGGTTTACAATGAGCAGTTCTTC
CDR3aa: CASSFSWGLAVYNEQFF

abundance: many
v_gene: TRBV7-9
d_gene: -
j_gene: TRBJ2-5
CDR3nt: TGTGCCAGCAGCTTGACAAGAGGGACCCAGTACTTC
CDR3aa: CASSLTRGTQYF

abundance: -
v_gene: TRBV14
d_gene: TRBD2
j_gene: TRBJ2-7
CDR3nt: TGTGCCAGCAGCCATCACGGGGGGACCTACGAGCAGTACTTC
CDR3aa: CASSHHGGTYEQYF

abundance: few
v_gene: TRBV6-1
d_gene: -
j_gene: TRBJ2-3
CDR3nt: TGTGCCAGCAGTGTCATCGGGGCCACAGATACGCAGTATTTT
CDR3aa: CASSVIGATDTQYF

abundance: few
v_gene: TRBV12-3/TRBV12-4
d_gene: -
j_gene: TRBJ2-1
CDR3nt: TGTGCCAGCAGTTTAGCCGGGGTTGCGAATGAGCAGTTCTTC
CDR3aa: CASSLAGVANEQFF

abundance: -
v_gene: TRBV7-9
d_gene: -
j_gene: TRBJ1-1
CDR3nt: TGTGCCAGCAGCTTAGTGGAGGGCGGCGCTTTCTTT
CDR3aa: CASSLVEGGAFF

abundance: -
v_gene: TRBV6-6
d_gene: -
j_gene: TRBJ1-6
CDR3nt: TGTGCCAGCACTATTACAGGGAGAGCTAATTCACCCCTCCACTTT
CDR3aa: CASTITGRANSPLHF

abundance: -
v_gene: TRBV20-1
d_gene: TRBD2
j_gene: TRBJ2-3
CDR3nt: TGCAGTGCTAGAGTCGGCTTTTTACTAGCGGGAGCAGATACGCAGTATTTT
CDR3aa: CSARVGFLLAGADTQYF

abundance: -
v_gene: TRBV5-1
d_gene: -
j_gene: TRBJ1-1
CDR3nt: TGCGCCAGCAGCTTGACACGGGCCAGGAACACTGAAGCTTTCTTT
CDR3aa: CASSLTRARNTEAFF

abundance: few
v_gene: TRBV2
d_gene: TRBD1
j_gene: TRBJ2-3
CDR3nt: TGTGCCAGCAGGGCCGACAGGGGGCCAGATACGCAGTATTTT
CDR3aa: CASRADRGPDTQYF

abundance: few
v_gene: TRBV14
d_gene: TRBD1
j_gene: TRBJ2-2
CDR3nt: TGTGCCAGCAGCCAAGAGGGACAGGGGACGCTGTTTTTT
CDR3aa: CASSQEGQGTLFF

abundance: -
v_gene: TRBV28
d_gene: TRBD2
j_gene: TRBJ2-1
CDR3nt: TGTGCCAGCGCCCCCTTCGGAACTAGCGGGAGTTTCGAGCAGTTCTTC
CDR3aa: CASAPFGTSGSFEQFF

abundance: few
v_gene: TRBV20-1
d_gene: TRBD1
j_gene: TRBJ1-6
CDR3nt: TGCAGTCCTACAATGACAGGGGGACCGAATAATTCACCCCTCCACTTT
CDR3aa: CSPTMTGGPNNSPLHF

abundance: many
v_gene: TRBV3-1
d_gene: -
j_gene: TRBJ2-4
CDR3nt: TGTGCCAGCAGCCAGTTGGGAGCCAAAAACATTCAGTACTTC
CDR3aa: CASSQLGAKNIQYF

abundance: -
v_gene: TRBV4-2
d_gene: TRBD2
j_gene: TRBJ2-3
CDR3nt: TGTGCCAGCAGCCAGGGACTAGCGACCCGCACAGATACGCAGTATTTT
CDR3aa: CASSQGLATRTDTQYF

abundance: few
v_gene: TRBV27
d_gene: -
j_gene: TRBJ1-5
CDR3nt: TGTGCCAGCAGTTTTAAAGGGGGGGGTCAGCCCCAGCATTTT
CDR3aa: CASSFKGGGQPQHF

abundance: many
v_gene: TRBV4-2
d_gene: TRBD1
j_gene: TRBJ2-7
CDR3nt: TGTGCCAGCAGCCAAGATCGTTTGGGACAGGGACTCTACGAGCAGTACTTC
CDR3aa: CASSQDRLGQGLYEQYF

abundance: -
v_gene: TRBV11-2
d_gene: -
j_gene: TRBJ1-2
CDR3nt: TGTGCCAGCAGCTTAAAGATCTCCGGACAGAACTATGGCTACACCTTC
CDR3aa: CASSLKISGQNYGYTF

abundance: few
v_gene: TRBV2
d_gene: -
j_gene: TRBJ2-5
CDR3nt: TGTGCCAGCAGTGAAGATGCATTTGAGACCCAGTACTTC
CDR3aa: CASSEDAFETQYF

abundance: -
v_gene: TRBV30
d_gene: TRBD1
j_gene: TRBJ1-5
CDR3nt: TGTGCCTGGGACAGGGGCTCGAGTCAGCCCCAGCATTTT
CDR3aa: CAWDRGSSQPQHF

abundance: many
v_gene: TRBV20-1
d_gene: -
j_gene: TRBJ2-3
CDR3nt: TGCAGTGCTAGTCTTAGCTTCACAGATACGCAGTATTTT
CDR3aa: CSASLSFTDTQYF

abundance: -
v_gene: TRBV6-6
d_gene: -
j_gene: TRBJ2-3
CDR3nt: TGTGCCAGCGCCCTAGGGACACCACGCACAGATACGCAGTATTTT
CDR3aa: CASALGTPRTDTQYF

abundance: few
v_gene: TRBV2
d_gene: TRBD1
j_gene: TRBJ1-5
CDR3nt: TGTGCCAGCAGTACAGGGGTGGTACAGCCCCAGCATTTT
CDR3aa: CASSTGVVQPQHF

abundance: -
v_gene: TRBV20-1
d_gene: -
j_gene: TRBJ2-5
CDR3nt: TGCAGTGCTAGAGTAGTTCGTCGGTATCTATCACAAGAGACCCAGTACTTC
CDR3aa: CSARVVRRYLSQETQYF

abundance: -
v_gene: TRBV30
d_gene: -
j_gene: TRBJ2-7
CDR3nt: TGTGCCTGGACACCGGGCCCCCCCTACGAGCAGTACTTC
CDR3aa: CAWTPGPPYEQYF

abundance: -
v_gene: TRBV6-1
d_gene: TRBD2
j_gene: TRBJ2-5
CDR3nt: TGTGCCAGCAGTGAAGTTGGGACTAGCGACTACAATGAGCAGTACTTC
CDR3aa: CASSEVGTSDYNEQYF

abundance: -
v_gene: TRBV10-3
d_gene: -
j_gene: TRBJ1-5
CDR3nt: TGTGCCATCAGTGAGGGGCAGTTTAATCAGCCCCAGCATTTT
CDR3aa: CAISEGQFNQPQHF

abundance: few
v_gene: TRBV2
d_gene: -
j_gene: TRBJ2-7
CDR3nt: TGTGCCAGCACGGGCTATAACTACGAGCAGTACTTC
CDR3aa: CASTGYNYEQYF

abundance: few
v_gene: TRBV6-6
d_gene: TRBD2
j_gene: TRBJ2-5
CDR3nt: TGTGCCAGCAGTTACCCGGGACTAGCGGGGTCTGGTGAGCAGTACTTC
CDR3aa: CASSYPGLAGSGEQYF